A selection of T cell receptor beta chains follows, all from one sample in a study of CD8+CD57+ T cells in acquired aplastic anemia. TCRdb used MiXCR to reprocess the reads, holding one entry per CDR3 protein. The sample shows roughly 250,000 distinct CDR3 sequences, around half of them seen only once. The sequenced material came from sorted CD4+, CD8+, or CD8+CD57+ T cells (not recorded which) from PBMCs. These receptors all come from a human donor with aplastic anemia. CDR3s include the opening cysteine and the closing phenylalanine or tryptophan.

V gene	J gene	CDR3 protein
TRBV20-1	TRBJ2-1	CSAILRLHSYNEQFF
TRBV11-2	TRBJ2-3	CASSFRGRVTDTQYF
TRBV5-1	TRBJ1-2	CASSITGLIRSYTF
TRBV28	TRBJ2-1	CASSGTSGHNEQFF
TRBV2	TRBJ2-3	CASSLAGAPTDTQYF
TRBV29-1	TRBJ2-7	CSVEIFGEQYF
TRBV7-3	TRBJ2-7	CASSLRTQNLNYEQYF
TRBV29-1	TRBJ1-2	CSVDRGLGYTF
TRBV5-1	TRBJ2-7	CASSLDSKYEQYF
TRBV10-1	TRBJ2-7	CASSDWGAYEQYF
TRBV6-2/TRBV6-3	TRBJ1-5	CASSRGQGSLSNQPQHF
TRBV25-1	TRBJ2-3	CASSELESADTQYF
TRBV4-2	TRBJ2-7	CASRGTSGGVGEQYF
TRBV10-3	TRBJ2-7	CASQDRGQGVYEQYF
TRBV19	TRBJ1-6	CASKGREDNSPLRF
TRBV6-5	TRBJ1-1	CASISLATEAFF
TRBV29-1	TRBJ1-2	CSVEEGTGDYGYTF
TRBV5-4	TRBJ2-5	CASSLSEGTGQETQYF
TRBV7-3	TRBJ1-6	CASSLPDRDSGAIGSPLHF
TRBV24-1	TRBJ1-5	CATSDAGQYDQPQHF
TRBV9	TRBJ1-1	CASSSGRGQNTEAFF
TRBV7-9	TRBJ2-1	CASSLPQRYNEQFF
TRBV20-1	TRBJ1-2	CSARSTGTVADYTF
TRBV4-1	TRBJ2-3	CASSQDLVPDTQYF
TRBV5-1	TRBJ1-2	CASRAGAYTF
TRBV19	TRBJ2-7	CASSIDRTSYEQYF
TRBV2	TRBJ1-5	CASSGGSSNQPQHF
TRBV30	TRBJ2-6	CACSGVTSSGANVLTF
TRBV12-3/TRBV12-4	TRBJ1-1	CASRLDRGRNTEAFF
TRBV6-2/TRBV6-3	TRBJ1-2	CASRDPFGRTSSYTF
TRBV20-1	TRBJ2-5	CSARDLASGRKETQYF
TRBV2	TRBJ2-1	CASSEVGPYNEQFF
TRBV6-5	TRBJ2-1	CASSYSGEQFF
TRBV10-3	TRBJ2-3	CAISERGNTDTQYF
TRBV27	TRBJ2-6	CASSGSGANVLTF
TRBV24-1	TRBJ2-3	CATSDLPDGTSEDTQYF
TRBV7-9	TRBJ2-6	CASSSNQGGTGYSGANVLTF
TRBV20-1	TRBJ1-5	CSARGMFGNQPQHF
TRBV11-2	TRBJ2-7	CASSLGAWGPYF
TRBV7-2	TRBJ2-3	CASSFGTGDLGTDTQYF
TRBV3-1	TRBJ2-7	CASSPGNRVEQYF
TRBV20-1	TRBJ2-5	CSATGTGRDGQYF
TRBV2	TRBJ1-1	CASRQGMNTEAFF
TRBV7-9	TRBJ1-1	CASSLGQGAYTEAFF
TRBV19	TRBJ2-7	CASSVGLQDSSYEQYF
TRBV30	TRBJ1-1	CAWSVGGPTEAFF
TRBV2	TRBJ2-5	CASSDLLDSGRSETQYF
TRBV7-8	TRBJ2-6	CASSPSLTF